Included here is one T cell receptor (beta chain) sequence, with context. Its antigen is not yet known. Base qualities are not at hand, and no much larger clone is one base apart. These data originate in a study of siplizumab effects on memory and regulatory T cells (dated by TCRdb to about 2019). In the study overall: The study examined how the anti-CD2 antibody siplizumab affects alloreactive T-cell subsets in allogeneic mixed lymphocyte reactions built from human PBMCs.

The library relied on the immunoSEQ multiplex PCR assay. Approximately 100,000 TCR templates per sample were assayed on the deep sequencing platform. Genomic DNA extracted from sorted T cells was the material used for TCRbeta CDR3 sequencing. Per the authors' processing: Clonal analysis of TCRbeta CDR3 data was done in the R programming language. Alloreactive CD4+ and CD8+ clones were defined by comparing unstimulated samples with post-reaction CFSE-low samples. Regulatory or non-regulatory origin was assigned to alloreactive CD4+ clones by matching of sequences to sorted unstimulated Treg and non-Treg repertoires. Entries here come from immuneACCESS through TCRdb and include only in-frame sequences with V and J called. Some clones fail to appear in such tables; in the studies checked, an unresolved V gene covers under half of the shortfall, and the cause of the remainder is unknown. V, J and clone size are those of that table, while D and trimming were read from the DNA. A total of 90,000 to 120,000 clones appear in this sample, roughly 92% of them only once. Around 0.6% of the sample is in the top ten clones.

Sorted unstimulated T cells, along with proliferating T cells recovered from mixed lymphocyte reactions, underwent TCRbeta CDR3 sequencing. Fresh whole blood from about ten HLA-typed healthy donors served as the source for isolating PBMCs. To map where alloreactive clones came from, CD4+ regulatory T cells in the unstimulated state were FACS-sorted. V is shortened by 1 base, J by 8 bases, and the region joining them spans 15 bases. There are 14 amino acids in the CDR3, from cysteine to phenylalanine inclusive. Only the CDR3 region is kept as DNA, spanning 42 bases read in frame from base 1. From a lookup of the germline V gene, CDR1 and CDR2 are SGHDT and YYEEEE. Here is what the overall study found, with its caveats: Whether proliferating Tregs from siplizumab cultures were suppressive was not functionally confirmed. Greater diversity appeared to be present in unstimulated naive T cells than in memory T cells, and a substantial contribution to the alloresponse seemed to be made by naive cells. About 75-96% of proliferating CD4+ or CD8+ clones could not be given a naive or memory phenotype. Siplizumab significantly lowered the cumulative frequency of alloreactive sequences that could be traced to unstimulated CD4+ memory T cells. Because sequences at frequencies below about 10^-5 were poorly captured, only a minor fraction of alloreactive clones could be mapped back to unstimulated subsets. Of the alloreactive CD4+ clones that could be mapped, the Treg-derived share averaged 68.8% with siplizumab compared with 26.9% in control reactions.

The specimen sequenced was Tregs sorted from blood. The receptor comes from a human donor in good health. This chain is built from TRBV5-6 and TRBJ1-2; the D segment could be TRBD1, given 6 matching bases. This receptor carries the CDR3 CASSLWAGVGGYTF. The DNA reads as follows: TGTGCCAGCAGCTTGTGGGCAGGGGTAGGCGGCTACACCTTC. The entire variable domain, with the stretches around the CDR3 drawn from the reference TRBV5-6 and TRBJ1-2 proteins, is DAGVTQSPTHLIKTRGQQVTLRCSPKSGHDTVSWYQQALGQGPQFIFQYYEEEERQRGNFPDRFSGHQFPNYSSELNVNALLLGDSALYLCASSLWAGVGGYTFGSGTRLTVV.